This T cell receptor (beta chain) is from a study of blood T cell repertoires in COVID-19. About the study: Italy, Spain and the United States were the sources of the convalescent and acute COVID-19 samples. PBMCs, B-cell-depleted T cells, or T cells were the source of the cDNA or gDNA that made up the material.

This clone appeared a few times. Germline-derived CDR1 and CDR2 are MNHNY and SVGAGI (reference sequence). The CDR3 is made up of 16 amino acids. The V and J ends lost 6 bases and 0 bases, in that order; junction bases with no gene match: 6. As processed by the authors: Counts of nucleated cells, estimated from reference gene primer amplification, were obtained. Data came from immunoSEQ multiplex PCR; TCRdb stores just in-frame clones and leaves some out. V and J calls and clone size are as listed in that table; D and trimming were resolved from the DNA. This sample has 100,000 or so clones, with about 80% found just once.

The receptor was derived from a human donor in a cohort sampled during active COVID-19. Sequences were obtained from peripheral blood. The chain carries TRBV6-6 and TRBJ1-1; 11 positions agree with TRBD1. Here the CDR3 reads CASRARTGGMNTEAFF. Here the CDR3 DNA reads TGTGCCAGCAGGGCCCGGACAGGGGGCATGAACACTGAAGCTTTCTTT.